The source of this TCR beta chain is a study of blood T cell repertoires in COVID-19. Whole-study context: The United States, Italy and Spain provided the acute and convalescent COVID-19 samples. The cDNA or gDNA used as material had been derived from T cells, B-cell-depleted T cells, or PBMCs.

Libraries were prepared by immunoSEQ multiplex PCR; TCRdb keeps only in-frame clonotypes and omits some of them. This table has fewer than 150,000 clones, approximately 84% appearing once. Trimming took 0 bases from V and 9 from J, leaving 20 bases between them. CDR1 is MGHRA, CDR2 YSYEKL, per germline. CDR3 length: 17 amino acids. The origin of this receptor is a woman of 80 years or more in a cohort sampled during active or convalescent COVID-19. V usage is TRBV4-1 and J usage is TRBJ1-4; D is ambiguous. Sequencing was performed on peripheral blood. The CDR3 bases are TGCGCCAGCAGCCAAGATAATATAGGGAGGACCCTTAAAAAACTGTTTTTT. This gives the protein CASSQDNIGRTLKKLFF.